What follows is one T cell receptor beta chain and its context. Original methodology: Counts of nucleated cells, estimated from reference gene primer amplification, were obtained. The assay was immunoSEQ multiplex PCR, and TCRdb's table has in-frame clones only and misses some. The D gene and trimming were derived from the DNA, and the V and J assignments and clone size from that table. The sample yields approximately 97,000 clones, 81% seen once. The germline V gene has CDR1 SGHVS and CDR2 FQNEAQ. The V and J ends lost 0 bases and 7 bases respectively, with 10 bases between them. This CDR3 is 13 amino acids long. The data belong to a study of blood T cell repertoires in COVID-19. The overall study: Samples taken during acute and convalescent COVID-19 were collected in the United States, Italy and Spain. Nucleic acid was either cDNA or gDNA, and it came from T cells, B-cell-depleted T cells, or PBMCs.

J is TRBJ2-7 and V is TRBV7-8; D is ambiguous. The origin of this receptor is a man in his sixties with acute or convalescent COVID-19. The sample consisted of peripheral blood. The CDR3 coding sequence is TGTGCCAGCAGCTTAGCGCTCCCCGGGGAGCAGTACTTC. Translation: CASSLALPGEQYF.